The 8 T cell receptor beta chains listed next were all sequenced from one sample in a study of OX40 agonist ivuxolimab in advanced cancers. Produced via immunoSEQ multiplex PCR; TCRdb's table is partial and in-frame only. The table shows about 80,000 clones, with about 90% occurring only once. The sequences come from CD4+ or CD8+ T cells sorted from blood, collected in a trial of the OX40 agonist ivuxolimab. The source of these receptors is an adult with an advanced solid tumor such as melanoma, head and neck, liver or kidney cancer.

V gene TRBV5-1 combines with J gene TRBJ2-7; D ambiguous. This CDR3 region has 15 residues. Germline values: CDR1 SGHRS, CDR2 YFSETQ. Trimming removed 0 bases from V and 4 bases from J, with 14 bases in between. CDR3 nucleotides: TGCGCCAGCAGCTTGGCGGGCAGCTTCTCGTACGAGCAGTACTTC. Translation gives CASSLAGSFSYEQYF.

The chain has TRBV7-2 and TRBJ1-1; D not resolved. Germline V CDR1 and CDR2: SGHTA, FQGNSA. The length of the CDR3 is 13 residues. V lost 3 bases, J lost 1 base, and 6 bases lay in between. CDR3 nucleotide sequence: TGTGCCAGCAGCTTTACAGAGAACACTGAAGCTTTCTTT. Translating gives CASSFTENTEAFF.

The chain carries TRBV4-1 and TRBJ1-1; 9 nucleotides match TRBD1. V lost 7 bases to trimming and J lost 5 bases; unmatched junction nucleotides: 11. Per the germline V gene, CDR1 is MGHRA and CDR2 is YSYEKL. CDR3 length: 15 residues. The CDR3 DNA is TGCGCCAGCAACCGGGACAGGGCCAGGGGGACTGAAGCTTTCTTT. As protein: CASNRDRARGTEAFF.

V gene TRBV19 combines with J gene TRBJ1-2; TRBD1 aligns across 9 bases. Germline V gene lookup returns CDR1 LNHDA and CDR2 SQIVND (reference sequence). Trimming took 6 bases from V and 5 from J; bases not matched to a gene: 4. The CDR3 is made up of 13 amino acids. In DNA, the CDR3 is TGTGCCAGTAGCCCTGGACAGGGGTATGGCTACACCTTC. Translating gives CASSPGQGYGYTF.

This chain links TRBV5-1 with TRBJ1-2, with D tentatively TRBD1 (6 bases). Germline-derived CDR1 and CDR2 are SGHRS and YFSETQ. The CDR3 covers 14 residues. With 4 bases removed from V and 6 bases from J, the gap between germline ends came to 16 bases. CDR3 residues: CASSPTQTGNGYTF. CDR3 coding DNA: TGCGCCAGCAGCCCTACCCAAACAGGGAATGGCTACACCTTC.

The chain couples TRBV11-2 to TRBJ2-3; no firm D call. The CDR3 is made up of 13 amino acids. Deletions cut 1 base from V and 5 bases from J, with 7 bases between. CDR1 and CDR2 from the germline V gene are SGHAT and FQNNGV. CDR3 residues: CASSLGWGDTQYF. CDR3 DNA sequence: TGTGCCAGCAGCTTAGGGTGGGGAGATACGCAGTATTTT. The full variable domain, completed using reference TRBV11-2 and TRBJ2-3, is EAGVAQSPRYKIIEKRQSVAFWCNPISGHATLYWYQQILGQGPKLLIQFQNNGVVDDSQLPKDRFSAERLKGVDSTLKIQPAKLEDSAVYLCASSLGWGDTQYFGPGTRLTVL.

The chain couples TRBV9 to TRBJ2-1; 10 nucleotides match TRBD1. The CDR3 covers 16 residues. CDR1 is SGDLS and CDR2 is YYNGEE in the germline V gene. J lost 4 bases, V lost 4 bases, and 8 bases had no gene match. The CDR3 is CASSTPGQGRYNEQFF. The CDR3 nucleotides read TGTGCCAGCAGCACCCCGGGACAGGGGCGGTACAATGAGCAGTTCTTC.

This sequence joins TRBV4-1 and TRBJ2-7, with D unclear. Deletions cut 0 bases from V and 3 bases from J, with 12 bases between. Germline CDR1 and CDR2: MGHRA and YSYEKL. The CDR3 extends over 15 amino acids. The CDR3 spells CASSQEGQVGYEQYF. CDR3 nucleotide sequence: TGCGCCAGCAGCCAAGAAGGTCAGGTGGGCTACGAGCAGTACTTC.